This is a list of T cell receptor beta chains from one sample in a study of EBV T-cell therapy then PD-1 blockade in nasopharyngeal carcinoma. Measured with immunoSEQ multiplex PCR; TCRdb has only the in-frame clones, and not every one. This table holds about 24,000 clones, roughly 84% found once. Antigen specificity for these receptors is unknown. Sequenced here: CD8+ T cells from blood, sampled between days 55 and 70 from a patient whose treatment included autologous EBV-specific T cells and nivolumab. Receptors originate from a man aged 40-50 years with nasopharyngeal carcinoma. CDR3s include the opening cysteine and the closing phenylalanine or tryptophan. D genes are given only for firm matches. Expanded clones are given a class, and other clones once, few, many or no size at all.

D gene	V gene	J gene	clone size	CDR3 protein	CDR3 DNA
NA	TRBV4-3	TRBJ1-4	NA	CASSQERVLTNEKLFF	TGCGCCAGCAGCCAAGAGCGGGTATTGACTAATGAAAAACTGTTTTTT
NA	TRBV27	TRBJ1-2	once	CASSFGGVAGYTF	TGTGCCAGCAGTTTCGGAGGAGTCGCTGGCTACACCTTC
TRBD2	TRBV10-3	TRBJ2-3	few	CAISTSGGLGDTQYF	TGTGCCATCAGTACTAGCGGGGGGTTAGGGGATACGCAGTATTTT
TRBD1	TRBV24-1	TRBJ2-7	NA	CATMSDRGREQYF	TGTGCCACCATGAGTGACAGGGGTCGCGAGCAGTACTTC
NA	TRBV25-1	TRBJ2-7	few	CASSEYGRVGEQYF	TGTGCCAGCAGTGAATACGGCAGGGTGGGCGAGCAGTACTTC
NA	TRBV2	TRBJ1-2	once	CASPEGPYGYTF	TGTGCCAGCCCGGAGGGCCCCTATGGCTACACCTTC
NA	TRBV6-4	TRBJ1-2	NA	CASSHRPNYGYTF	TGTGCCAGCAGTCACAGGCCCAACTATGGCTACACCTTC
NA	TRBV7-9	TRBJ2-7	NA	CASSLANEQYF	TGTGCCAGCAGCCTCGCCAACGAGCAGTACTTC
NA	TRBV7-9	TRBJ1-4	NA	CASSPRWVATNEKLFF	TGTGCCAGCAGCCCGCGCTGGGTGGCAACTAATGAAAAACTGTTTTTT
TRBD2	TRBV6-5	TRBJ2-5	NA	CASSYGAGGPETQYF	TGTGCCAGCAGTTACGGAGCGGGGGGGCCGGAGACCCAGTACTTC